What follows is one T cell receptor (beta chain) and its context. The data belong to a study of shared clonotypes between healthy human individuals. Study-wide background: Per donor, three plates held CD4 naive cells, three held CD4 memory, two held CD8 naive and one held CD8 memory.

Into CD45RA+ naive and CD45RA-negative memory subsets, the CD4+ cells were split. The study ran the assay at deep level. Assay used: immunoSEQ multiplex PCR; TCRdb lists only in-frame clones, some missing. There are just over 2,000,000 clones in the sample; 85% to 95% occur only once, and 0.13% lies in the top ten. This CDR3 has 15 amino acids. The V end was cut by 0 bases, the J end by 6 bases, with 13 bases between. CDR1 and CDR2 from the germline V gene are SGHRS and YFSETQ. The sample consisted of naive CD4+ T cells sorted from blood. As for subset: CD45RA+ positively selected. The receptor was isolated from a young man in good health. The rearrangement joins TRBV5-1 to TRBJ2-1, with D maybe TRBD2 (5 bases). Written as DNA, the CDR3 is TGCGCCAGCAGCTTGGCGGTCCTAACTAGCAATGAGCAGTTCTTC. Residues: CASSLAVLTSNEQFF.